The rows below give T cell receptor beta chains drawn from one sample of a study of Ad26.COV2.S vaccination and SARS-CoV-2 variants. Sequenced by immunoSEQ multiplex PCR; TCRdb stores in-frame clones only, minus some. The sample yields around 370,000 clones, about 90% seen once. The input for sequencing was peripheral blood, taken after recovery from COVID-19. The source of these receptors is a human donor who had recovered from COVID-19. The CDR3 runs from the conserved cysteine through the conserved F or W. D genes are given only for firm matches. Size tells how often a clone was seen (once, few, many) or the class of an expanded clone, and some rows leave it out.

>TRBJ1-1|TRBV5-1|TRBD1|once
CASSLAADRGLVAFF
TGCGCCAGCAGCTTGGCCGCGGACAGGGGGCTAGTAGCTTTCTTT
>TRBJ2-1|TRBV12-3/TRBV12-4|NA|NA
CASSPRGDEQFF
TGTGCCAGCAGCCCAAGGGGGGATGAGCAGTTCTTC
>TRBJ1-5|TRBV4-1|NA|NA
CASSLWSSGQPQHF
TGCGCCAGCAGCCTCTGGTCTAGTGGTCAGCCCCAGCATTTT
>TRBJ2-1|TRBV18|NA|NA
CASSPSNPPPSRRSNEQFF
TGTGCCAGCTCACCCTCCAATCCCCCCCCTTCAAGAAGGTCTAATGAGCAGTTCTTC
>TRBJ1-5|TRBV27|TRBD1|once
CASSLSKTGARQPQHF
TGTGCCAGCAGTTTATCGAAGACAGGGGCGCGGCAGCCCCAGCATTTT
>TRBJ2-5|TRBV11-2|TRBD2|NA
CASSSAWGGVQETQYF
TGTGCCAGCAGCTCTGCTTGGGGGGGGGTACAAGAGACCCAGTACTTC
>TRBJ1-2|TRBV27|NA|NA
CASSPGRNYGYTF
TGTGCCAGCAGTCCCGGACGGAACTATGGCTACACCTTC
>TRBJ2-5|TRBV7-9|NA|NA
CASSQGETQYF
TGTGCCAGCAGCCAAGGGGAGACCCAGTACTTC
>TRBJ1-1|TRBV13|NA|NA
CASSLERPRDTEAFF
TGTGCCAGCAGCTTAGAAAGGCCGCGGGACACTGAAGCTTTCTTT
>TRBJ2-1|TRBV6-2/TRBV6-3|NA|NA
CASSSGQWGGEQFF
TGTGCCAGCAGTTCCGGACAGTGGGGTGGGGAGCAGTTCTTC
>TRBJ2-7|TRBV7-2|NA|NA
CASRNGQVYEQYF
TGTGCCAGCAGGAACGGTCAGGTTTACGAGCAGTACTTC
>TRBJ2-1|TRBV7-9|TRBD1|NA
CASSLDWDRRAEQFF
TGTGCCAGCAGCTTAGACTGGGACAGGAGGGCTGAGCAGTTCTTC
>TRBJ2-2|TRBV5-1|TRBD1|NA
CASSLQDRPTGELFF
TGCGCCAGCAGTCTACAGGACAGGCCGACCGGGGAGCTGTTTTTT
>TRBJ2-3|TRBV25-1|NA|once
CASTWGTGTYF
NA
>TRBJ2-7|TRBV27|NA|NA
CASSSRTESIYEQYF
TGTGCCAGCAGTTCGAGGACGGAATCAATTTACGAGCAGTACTTC
>TRBJ1-5|TRBV29-1|NA|NA
CSVGAGSEQPQHF
TGCAGCGTGGGGGCGGGATCGGAACAGCCCCAGCATTTT
>TRBJ1-1|TRBV7-9|NA|NA
CASSLNREAFF
TGTGCCAGCAGCTTAAACAGGGAAGCTTTCTTT
>TRBJ2-5|TRBV6-5|TRBD2|NA
CASSYFGGALETQYF
TGTGCCAGCAGTTATTTCGGGGGGGCGCTCGAGACCCAGTACTTC
>TRBJ2-1|TRBV7-9|NA|NA
CASSQEYNEQFF
TGTGCCAGCAGCCAAGAATACAATGAGCAGTTCTTC
>TRBJ2-2|TRBV7-9|NA|NA
CASSFSSGELFF
TGTGCCAGCAGCTTTAGCTCTGGGGAGCTGTTTTTT
>TRBJ2-1|TRBV11-1|NA|NA
CASKGEGTSSYNEQFF
TGTGCCAGCAAGGGGGAGGGCACGAGCTCCTACAATGAGCAGTTCTTC
>TRBJ2-1|TRBV7-9|NA|NA
CASSPSLQSSYNEQFF
TGTGCCAGCAGCCCGAGTTTACAGAGCTCCTACAATGAGCAGTTCTTC
>TRBJ2-2|TRBV14|NA|NA
CASSQTPGLRNTGELFF
TGTGCCAGCAGCCAGACCCCGGGCCTACGAAACACCGGGGAGCTGTTTTTT
>TRBJ1-1|TRBV5-1|TRBD1|NA
CASSGTQGWNTEAFF
TGCGCCAGCAGCGGAACACAGGGGTGGAACACTGAAGCTTTCTTT
>TRBJ2-7|TRBV12-3/TRBV12-4|TRBD1|once
CASRPTGVYEQYF
TGTGCCAGCAGGCCGACAGGGGTCTACGAGCAGTACTTC
>TRBJ1-2|TRBV27|NA|NA
CASSVGHNYGYTF
TGTGCCAGCAGCGTGGGACATAACTATGGCTACACCTTC
>TRBJ2-7|TRBV28|NA|NA
CASSLGGSYEQYF
TGTGCCAGCAGTTTAGGGGGTTCCTACGAGCAGTACTTC
>TRBJ2-1|TRBV4-1|NA|NA
CASSRRLQGYDEQFF
TGCGCCAGCAGCCGCCGCCTCCAGGGGTATGATGAGCAGTTCTTC
>TRBJ2-2|TRBV10-2|NA|NA
CARRSAGESGELFF
TGCGCCAGACGGTCCGCTGGGGAGTCCGGGGAGCTGTTTTTT
>TRBJ2-6|TRBV13|NA|NA
CASSDNSGANVLTF
TGTGCCAGCAGCGACAACTCTGGGGCCAACGTCCTGACTTTC
>TRBJ1-5|TRBV10-2|TRBD1|NA
CASGARTGSNQPQHF
TGCGCCAGCGGGGCCAGGACAGGGAGCAATCAGCCCCAGCATTTT
>TRBJ1-6|TRBV12-5|NA|NA
CASGLPQWNSPLHF
TGTGCTAGTGGTTTGCCACAATGGAATTCACCCCTCCACTTT
>TRBJ1-5|TRBV27|NA|few
CASSYREKQPQHF
TGTGCCAGCAGTTACAGGGAAAAACAGCCCCAGCATTTT
>TRBJ2-1|TRBV11-2|TRBD2|NA
CASSTRGGLGGEQFF
TGTGCCAGCAGCACCCGGGGGGGCCTCGGGGGTGAGCAGTTCTTC
>TRBJ1-2|TRBV18|NA|NA
CASSPLRGIGYGYTF
TGTGCCAGCTCACCACTCCGGGGGATAGGCTATGGCTACACCTTC
>TRBJ2-7|TRBV10-3|NA|NA
CAISSQGKPPYEQYF
TGTGCCATCAGTAGCCAGGGAAAGCCACCCTACGAGCAGTACTTC
>TRBJ2-7|TRBV4-2|TRBD1|NA
CASSQATPGQGSYEQYF
TGTGCCAGCAGCCAAGCGACCCCGGGACAGGGGTCCTACGAGCAGTACTTC
>TRBJ2-1|TRBV3-1/TRBV3-2|TRBD2|NA
CASSPGLAGLGNEQFF
TGTGCCAGCAGCCCGGGACTAGCGGGGTTGGGGAATGAGCAGTTCTTC
>TRBJ1-4|TRBV7-6|TRBD1|NA
CASSSSGTGKEKLFF
TGTGCCAGCAGCTCTTCCGGGACAGGGAAGGAAAAACTGTTTTTT
>TRBJ2-7|TRBV7-6|TRBD1|NA
CASSLGETGAYEQYF
TGTGCCAGCAGCTTAGGCGAGACAGGGGCTTACGAGCAGTACTTC
>TRBJ2-1|TRBV2|TRBD2|NA
CASSLPGTSGGYNEQFF
TGTGCCAGCAGTCTCCCCGGGACTAGCGGGGGGTACAATGAGCAGTTCTTC
>TRBJ2-7|TRBV29-1|NA|NA
CSVEVRAETYEQYF
TGCAGCGTTGAAGTGAGGGCAGAGACCTACGAGCAGTACTTC
>TRBJ1-6|TRBV7-2|TRBD1|NA
CASSRTGANSPLHF
TGTGCCAGCAGCCGGACAGGGGCAAATTCACCCCTCCACTTT
>TRBJ1-2|TRBV2|NA|NA
CASSGQGDYGYTF
TGTGCCAGCAGTGGGCAGGGCGACTATGGCTACACCTTC
>TRBJ2-3|TRBV9|TRBD2|NA
CASSVSGGVYRHTQYF
TGTGCCAGCAGCGTGAGCGGGGGGGTATACCGCCATACGCAGTATTTT
>TRBJ1-1|TRBV4-3|NA|NA
CASSQEAYTAALIQNTEAFF
TGCGCCAGCAGCCAAGAAGCTTACACAGCCGCCCTTATACAGAACACTGAAGCTTTCTTT
>TRBJ2-7|TRBV4-1|NA|NA
CASSQRLASYEQYF
TGCGCCAGCAGCCAAAGGCTTGCTTCCTACGAGCAGTACTTC
>TRBJ2-7|TRBV25-1|NA|NA
CASSDSTVRTASYEQYF
TGTGCCAGCAGTGACTCCACCGTCCGGACAGCCTCCTACGAGCAGTACTTC
>TRBJ2-7|TRBV5-1|NA|NA
CASSLVGGHGVEQYF
TGCGCCAGCAGCCTCGTTGGGGGGCATGGGGTCGAGCAGTACTTC
>TRBJ2-7|TRBV3-1/TRBV3-2|NA|NA
CASSPLVSYEQYF
TGTGCCAGCAGCCCGCTCGTTTCCTACGAGCAGTACTTC
>TRBJ1-4|TRBV27|NA|NA
CASSLHIATNEKLFF
TGTGCCAGCAGTTTGCACATTGCAACTAATGAAAAACTGTTTTTT
>TRBJ1-1|TRBV18|TRBD1|NA
CASSLLETGGDTEAFF
TGTGCCAGCTCACTGCTTGAAACAGGGGGCGATACTGAAGCTTTCTTT
>TRBJ2-2|TRBV13|TRBD1|NA
CASSAGGNTGELFF
TGTGCCAGCAGCGCAGGGGGTAACACCGGGGAGCTGTTTTTT
>TRBJ1-2|TRBV2|NA|NA
CASAQDGGVGGYTF
TGTGCCAGCGCCCAGGATGGGGGAGTCGGTGGCTACACCTTC
>TRBJ2-3|TRBV12-3/TRBV12-4|NA|NA
CASTPLVRGTQYF
TGTGCCAGCACTCCATTGGTTCGGGGGACGCAGTATTTT
>TRBJ1-4|TRBV18|NA|NA
CASSPYITTDREKLFF
TGTGCCAGCTCACCTTACATCACTACAGACAGGGAAAAACTGTTTTTT
>TRBJ2-2|TRBV11-3|TRBD1|NA
CASSFRQGTGELFF
TGTGCCAGCAGCTTCCGACAGGGCACCGGGGAGCTGTTTTTT
>TRBJ1-2|TRBV5-6|NA|NA
CASSLTGSYYGYTF
TGTGCCAGCAGCTTGACAGGCTCCTACTATGGCTACACCTTC
>TRBJ1-2|TRBV2|NA|NA
CASSDSSNYGYTF
TGTGCCAGCAGTGACAGCTCTAACTATGGCTACACCTTC
>TRBJ1-2|TRBV6-5|TRBD1|NA
CASRGTGLYGYTF
TGTGCCAGCAGGGGGACAGGGTTATATGGCTACACCTTC